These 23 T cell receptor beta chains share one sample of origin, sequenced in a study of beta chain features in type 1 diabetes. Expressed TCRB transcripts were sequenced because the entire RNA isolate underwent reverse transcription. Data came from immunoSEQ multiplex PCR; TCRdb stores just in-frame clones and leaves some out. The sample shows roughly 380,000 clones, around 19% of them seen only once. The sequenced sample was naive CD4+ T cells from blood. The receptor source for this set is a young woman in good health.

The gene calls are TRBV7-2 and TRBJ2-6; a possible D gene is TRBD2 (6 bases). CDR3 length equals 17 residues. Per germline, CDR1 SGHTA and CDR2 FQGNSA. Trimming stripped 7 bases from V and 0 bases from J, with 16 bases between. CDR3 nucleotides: TGTGCCAGCACCCGAAGCGGTAGCGGCTCTGGGGCCAACGTCCTGACTTTC. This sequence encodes CASTRSGSGSGANVLTF.

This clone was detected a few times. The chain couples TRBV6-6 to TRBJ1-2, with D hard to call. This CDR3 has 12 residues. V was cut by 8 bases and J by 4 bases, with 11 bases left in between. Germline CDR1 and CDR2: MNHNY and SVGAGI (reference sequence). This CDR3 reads CASSRDSYGYTF. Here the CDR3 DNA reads TGTGCCAGCTCCCGGGATTCCTATGGCTACACCTTC.

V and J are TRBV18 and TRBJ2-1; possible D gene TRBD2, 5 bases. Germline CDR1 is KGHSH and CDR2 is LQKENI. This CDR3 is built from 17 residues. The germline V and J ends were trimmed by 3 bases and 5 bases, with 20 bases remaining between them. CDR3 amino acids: CASSPRREGGRHNEQFF. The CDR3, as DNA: TGTGCCAGCTCACCTCGGAGAGAGGGTGGCAGGCACAATGAGCAGTTCTTC.

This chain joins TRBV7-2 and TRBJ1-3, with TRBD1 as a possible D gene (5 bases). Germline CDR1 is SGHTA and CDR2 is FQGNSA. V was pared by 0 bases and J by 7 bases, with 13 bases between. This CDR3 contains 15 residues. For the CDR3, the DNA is TGTGCCAGCAGCTTAGCAGGGGCTAGAAGGAACACCATATATTTT. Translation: CASSLAGARRNTIYF. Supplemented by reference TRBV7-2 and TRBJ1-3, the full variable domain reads GAGVSQSPSNKVTEKGKDVELRCDPISGHTALYWYRQSLGQGLEFLIYFQGNSAPDKSGLPSDRFSAERTGGSVSTLTIQRTQQEDSAVYLCASSLAGARRNTIYFGEGSWLTVV.

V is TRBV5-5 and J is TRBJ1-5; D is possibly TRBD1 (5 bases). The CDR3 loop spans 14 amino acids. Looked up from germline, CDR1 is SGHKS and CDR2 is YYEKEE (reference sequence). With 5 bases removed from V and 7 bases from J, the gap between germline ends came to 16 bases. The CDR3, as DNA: TGTGCCAGCAGTCTATCAGGGCTGGAGCAGCCCCAGCATTTT. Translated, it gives CASSLSGLEQPQHF. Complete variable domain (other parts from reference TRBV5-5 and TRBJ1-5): DAGVTQSPTHLIKTRGQQVTLRCSPISGHKSVSWYQQVLGQGPQFIFQYYEKEERGRGNFPDRFSARQFPNYSSELNVNALLLGDSALYLCASSLSGLEQPQHFGDGTRLSIL.

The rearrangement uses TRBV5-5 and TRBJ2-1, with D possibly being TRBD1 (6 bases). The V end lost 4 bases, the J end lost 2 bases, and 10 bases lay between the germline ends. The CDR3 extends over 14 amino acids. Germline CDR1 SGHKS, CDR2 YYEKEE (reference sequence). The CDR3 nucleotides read TGTGCCAGCAGCCAGACAGGAACCTACAATGAGCAGTTCTTC. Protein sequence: CASSQTGTYNEQFF.

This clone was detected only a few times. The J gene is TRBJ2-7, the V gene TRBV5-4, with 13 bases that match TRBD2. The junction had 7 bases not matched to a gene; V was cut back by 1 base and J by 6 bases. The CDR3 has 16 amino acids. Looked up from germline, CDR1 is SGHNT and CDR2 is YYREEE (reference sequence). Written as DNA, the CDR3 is TGTGCCAGCAGCTTGCCCGGGACTAGCGGGGAAGGCGAGCAGTACTTC. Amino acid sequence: CASSLPGTSGEGEQYF.

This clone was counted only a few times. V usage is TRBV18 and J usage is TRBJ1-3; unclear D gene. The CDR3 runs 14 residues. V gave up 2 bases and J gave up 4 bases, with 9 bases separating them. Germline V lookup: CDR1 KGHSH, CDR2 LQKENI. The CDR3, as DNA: TGTGCCAGCTCACCAGCGGGGTTCGGAAACACCATATATTTT. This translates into CASSPAGFGNTIYF.

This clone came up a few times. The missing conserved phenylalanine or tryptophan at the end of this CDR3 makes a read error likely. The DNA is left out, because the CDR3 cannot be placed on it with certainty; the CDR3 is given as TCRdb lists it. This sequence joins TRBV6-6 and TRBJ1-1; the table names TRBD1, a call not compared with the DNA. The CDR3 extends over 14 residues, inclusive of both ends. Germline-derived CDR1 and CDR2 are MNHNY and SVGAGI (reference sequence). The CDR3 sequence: CASRTSQPSAPPKC.

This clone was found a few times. The CDR3 sequence: CASSSTGQGGYTF. The CDR3 DNA reads TGCGCCAGCAGCTCCACAGGACAGGGAGGCTACACCTTC. The gene calls are TRBV5-1 and TRBJ1-2; TRBD1 matches 8 bases. The germline gives CDR1 SGHRS, CDR2 YFSETQ. V lost 3 bases to trimming and J lost 8 bases; unmatched junction nucleotides: 6. The CDR3 contains 13 residues.

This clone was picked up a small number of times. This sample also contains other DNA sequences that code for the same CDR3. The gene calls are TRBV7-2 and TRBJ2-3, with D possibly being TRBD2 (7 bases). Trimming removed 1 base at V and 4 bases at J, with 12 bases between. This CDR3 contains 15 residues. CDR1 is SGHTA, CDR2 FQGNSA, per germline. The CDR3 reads CASSLDGGRADTQYF. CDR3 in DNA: TGTGCCAGCAGCTTAGACGGGGGGCGTGCAGATACGCAGTATTTT.

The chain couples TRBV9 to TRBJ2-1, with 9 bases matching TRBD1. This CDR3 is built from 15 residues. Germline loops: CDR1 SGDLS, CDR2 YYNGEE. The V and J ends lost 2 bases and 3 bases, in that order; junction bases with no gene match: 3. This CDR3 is CASSVGTGFYNEQFF. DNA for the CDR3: TGTGCCAGCAGCGTGGGGACAGGGTTCTACAATGAGCAGTTCTTC.

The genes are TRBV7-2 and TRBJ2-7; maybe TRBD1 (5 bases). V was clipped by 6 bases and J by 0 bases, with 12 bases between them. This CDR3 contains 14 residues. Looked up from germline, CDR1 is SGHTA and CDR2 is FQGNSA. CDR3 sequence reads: CASSSYRSSYEQYF. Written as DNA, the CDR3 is TGTGCCAGCAGTTCCTACAGGAGCTCCTACGAGCAGTACTTC.

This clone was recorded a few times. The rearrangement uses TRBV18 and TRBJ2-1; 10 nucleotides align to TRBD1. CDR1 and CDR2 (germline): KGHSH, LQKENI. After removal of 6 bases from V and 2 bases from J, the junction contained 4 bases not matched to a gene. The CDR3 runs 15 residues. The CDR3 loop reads CASSRDRGTYNEQFF. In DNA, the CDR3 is TGTGCCAGCTCCAGGGACAGGGGTACCTACAATGAGCAGTTCTTC.

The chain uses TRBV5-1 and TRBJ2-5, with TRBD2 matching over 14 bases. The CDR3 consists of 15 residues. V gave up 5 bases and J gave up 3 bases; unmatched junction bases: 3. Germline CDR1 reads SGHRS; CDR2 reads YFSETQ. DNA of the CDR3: TGCGCCAGCAGACCGACTAGCGGGAGGGAAGAGACCCAGTACTTC. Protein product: CASRPTSGREETQYF.

CDR3 loop: CSAQPPGEGYGYTF. DNA for the CDR3: TGCAGCGCCCAACCGCCGGGGGAAGGCTATGGCTACACCTTC. The chain couples TRBV29-1 to TRBJ1-2, with D perhaps TRBD1 (5 bases). The CDR3 covers 14 residues. Looked up from germline, CDR1 is SQVTM and CDR2 is ANQGSEA. V was shortened by 7 bases and J by 4 bases, with 19 bases between the two germline ends.

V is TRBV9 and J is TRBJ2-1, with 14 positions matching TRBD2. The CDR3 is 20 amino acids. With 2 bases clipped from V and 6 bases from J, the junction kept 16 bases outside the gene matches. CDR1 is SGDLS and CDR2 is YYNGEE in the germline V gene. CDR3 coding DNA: TGTGCCAGCAGCGTTCACCTGACTAGCGGGGGGGCTAGATCGGGCAATGAGCAGTTCTTC. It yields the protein CASSVHLTSGGARSGNEQFF.

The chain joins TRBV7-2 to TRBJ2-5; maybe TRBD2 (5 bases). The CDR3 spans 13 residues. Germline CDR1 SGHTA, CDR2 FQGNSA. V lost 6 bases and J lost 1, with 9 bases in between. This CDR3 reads CASRRAAQETQYF. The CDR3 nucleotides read TGTGCCAGCAGGAGGGCCGCCCAAGAGACCCAGTACTTC.

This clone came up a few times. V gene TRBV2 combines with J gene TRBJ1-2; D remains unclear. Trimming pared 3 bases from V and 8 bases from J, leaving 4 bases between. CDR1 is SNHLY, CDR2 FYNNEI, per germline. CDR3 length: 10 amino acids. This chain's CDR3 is CASSERGYTF. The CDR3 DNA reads TGTGCCAGCAGTGAGCGGGGCTACACCTTC.

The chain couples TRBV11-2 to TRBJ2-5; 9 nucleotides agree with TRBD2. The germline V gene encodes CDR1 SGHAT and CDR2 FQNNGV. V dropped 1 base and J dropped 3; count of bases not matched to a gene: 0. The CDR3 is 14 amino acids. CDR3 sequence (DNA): TGTGCCAGCAGCTTAGGACTAGCGGAAGAGACCCAGTACTTC. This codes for CASSLGLAEETQYF.

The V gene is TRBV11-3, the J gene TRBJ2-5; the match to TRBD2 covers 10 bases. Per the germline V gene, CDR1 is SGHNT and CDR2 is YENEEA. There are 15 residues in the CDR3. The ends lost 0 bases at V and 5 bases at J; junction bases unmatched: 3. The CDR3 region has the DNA TGTGCCAGCAGCTTAGAACTAGCGGGAATTGAGACCCAGTACTTC. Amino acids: CASSLELAGIETQYF.

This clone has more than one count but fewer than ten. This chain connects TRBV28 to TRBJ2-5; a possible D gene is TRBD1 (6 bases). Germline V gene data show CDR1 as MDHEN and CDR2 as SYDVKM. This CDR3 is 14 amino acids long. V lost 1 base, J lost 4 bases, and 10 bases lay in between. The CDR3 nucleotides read TGTGCCAGCAGTTTATCTGGCAGGGGAGAGACCCAGTACTTC. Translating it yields CASSLSGRGETQYF.

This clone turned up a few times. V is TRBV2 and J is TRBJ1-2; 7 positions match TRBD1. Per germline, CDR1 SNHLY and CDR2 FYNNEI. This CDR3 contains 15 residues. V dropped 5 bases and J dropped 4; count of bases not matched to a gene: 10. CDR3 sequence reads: CASSTSRGDGYGYTF. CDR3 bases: TGTGCCAGCAGTACCTCCAGGGGGGATGGCTATGGCTACACCTTC.